The entry below describes one T cell receptor beta chain. The table came from immunoSEQ multiplex PCR; TCRdb's copy has only in-frame clones and leaves some out. The sample contains a few hundred thousand clones, just over 85% of which appear only once. The sample originates from a study of blood T cell repertoires in COVID-19. Turning to the study itself: The cDNA or gDNA used as material had been derived from T cells, B-cell-depleted T cells, or PBMCs.

Participants were aged about 18 to 100 years from about two dozen US areas. The origin of this receptor is a woman aged 18-29 years who had recovered from COVID-19. The sequencing sample was made of PBMCs or T cells enriched from blood (not recorded which).

The CDR3 sequence is CASSLGGLAPDTQYF. DNA for the CDR3: TGCGCCAGCAGCTTGGGGGGACTAGCACCAGATACGCAGTATTTT. This chain links TRBV5-1 with TRBJ2-3; 9 nucleotides match TRBD2. The germline gives CDR1 SGHRS, CDR2 YFSETQ. V gave up 0 bases and J gave up 4 bases; unmatched junction bases: 3. CDR3 length: 15 residues. The full variable domain, with the rest looked up from reference TRBV5-1 and TRBJ2-3, is KAGVTQTPRYLIKTRGQQVTLSCSPISGHRSVSWYQQTPGQGLQFLFEYFSETQRNKGNFPGRFSGRQFSNSRSEMNVSTLELGDSALYLCASSLGGLAPDTQYFGPGTRLTVL.